Listed here are 5 T cell receptor beta chains from one sample, sequenced in a study of T cells in Graves' hyperthyroidism and ophthalmopathy. The investigators amplified TCR beta CDR3 regions from RNA transcripts. TCR CDR3 underwent first-round RT-PCR with the HTBI primer set. TCRdb processed the multiplex PCR reads anew with MiXCR; each CDR3 protein has one entry. The table lists 460,000 or so distinct CDR3 sequences, approximately 15% of them singletons. Sequences were obtained from blood. These receptors originate from a woman under 30 with Graves' hyperthyroidism.

This clonotype was seen many times. The chain employs TRBV15 and TRBJ2-7, with D possibly being TRBD1 or TRBD2 (6 bases each). CDR3 length equals 13 residues. Germline V gene sequence: CDR1 LNHNV, CDR2 YYDKDF (reference sequence). Trimming shortened V by 0 bases and J by 11 bases, and 14 bases separated the two germline ends. The CDR3 DNA reads TGTGCCACCAGCAGAGATGGGGGCAGGGAGGAGTACTTC. This encodes CATSRDGGREEYF. Together with reference TRBV15 and TRBJ2-7, the CDR3 gives the full variable domain: DAMVIQNPRYQVTQFGKPVTLSCSQTLNHNVMYWYQQKSSQAPKLLFHYYDKDFNNEADTPDNFQSRRPNTSFCFLDIRSPGLGDTAMYLCATSRDGGREEYFGPGTRLTVT.

This clonotype was observed at least ten times. The J gene is TRBJ2-1, the V gene TRBV30; D not resolved. Germline V gene sequence: CDR1 GTSNPN, CDR2 SVGIG (reference sequence). The CDR3 is 12 amino acids. Trimming cost V 2 bases and J 4 bases, with 6 bases left between them. The CDR3 protein is CAWSSFYNEQFF. The DNA for the CDR3 is TGTGCCTGGAGTTCCTTTTACAATGAGCAGTTCTTC.

This clonotype was seen at least ten times. The chain combines TRBV30 with TRBJ2-2; D is possibly TRBD2 (5 bases). V lost 4 bases and J 7 bases, leaving 10 bases between the germline ends. CDR3 length: 12 residues. Germline CDR1 is GTSNPN and CDR2 is SVGIG (reference sequence). In DNA form, the CDR3 reads TGTGCCTGGACGCTAGCTGTCGGGGAGCTGTTTTTT. Amino acids: CAWTLAVGELFF.

This clonotype was observed many times. The CDR3 protein is CASSLLAGGSDTQYF. Written as DNA, the CDR3 is TGTGCCAGCAGTTTATTGGCAGGTGGCTCAGATACGCAGTATTTT. The chain is built from TRBV28 and TRBJ2-3, with D unresolved. CDR1 and CDR2 from the germline V gene are MDHEN and SYDVKM. Trimming took 1 base from V and 4 from J, leaving 12 bases between them. CDR3 length equals 15 residues.

This clonotype was counted a few times. This CDR3 is CASRAGLAGLLTGELFF. The CDR3 coding sequence is TGCGCCAGCAGGGCCGGACTAGCGGGACTTCTCACCGGGGAGCTGTTTTTT. V and J are TRBV4-1 and TRBJ2-2; 12 bases map to TRBD2. Germline V gene sequence: CDR1 MGHRA, CDR2 YSYEKL. The CDR3 spans 17 residues. The junction had 9 bases not matched to a gene; V was cut back by 6 bases and J by 4 bases.